The 26 T cell receptor beta chains presented below share a single source sample, sequenced in a study of metastatic and nonmetastatic thyroid tumors. TCRdb reprocessed the PCR reads via MiXCR. The sample holds some 33,000 clones, over 15% seen once. Every patient was untreated before thyroid surgery. Sequenced sample: blood. The receptors were sampled from a female donor with papillary thyroid cancer or a benign thyroid nodule (not recorded which). Some clones in this sample may be carry-over from other donors' samples.

Of note for this clone: This may be a read error: a much more frequent sequence differs by one nucleotide. The rearrangement links TRBV20-1 to TRBJ2-5; D is ambiguous. The V end lost 4 bases, the J end lost 6 bases, and 6 bases lay between the germline ends. CDR1 and CDR2 (germline): DFQATT, SNEGSKA (reference sequence). The CDR3 extends over 10 amino acids. In DNA, the CDR3 is TGCAGTGCTAACAAGAAGACCCAGTACTTC. The encoded protein is CSANKKTQYF.

This clone was recorded a few times. The chain couples TRBV6-1 to TRBJ2-7; 7 bases fit TRBD1. V dropped 7 bases and J dropped 5; count of bases not matched to a gene: 8. The CDR3 covers 13 residues. CDR1 MNHNS and CDR2 SASEGT come from the germline V gene. CDR3 sequence (DNA): TGTGCCAGCAACGACAGGGTTAGCGACGAGCAGTACTTC. As protein: CASNDRVSDEQYF.

This clone has only a few counts. The CDR3 is CSGLTGVNQPQHF. DNA for the CDR3: TGCAGCGGCCTAACAGGGGTTAATCAGCCCCAGCATTTT. V is TRBV29-1 and J is TRBJ1-5, with TRBD1 matching over 7 bases. Looked up from germline, CDR1 is SQVTM and CDR2 is ANQGSEA. This CDR3 comprises 13 residues. The trim removed 7 bases at V and 4 bases at J, leaving 7 bases unmatched.

Ten or more counts support this clone. The rearrangement links TRBV11-2 to TRBJ1-2; D ambiguous. Trimming took 1 base from V and 4 from J, leaving 13 bases between them. Germline lookup yields CDR1 SGHAT and CDR2 FQNNGV. The CDR3 runs to 15 residues. CDR3 sequence (DNA): TGTGCCAGCAGCTTAGGGGCAGGAGCCACCTATGGCTACACCTTC. Residues: CASSLGAGATYGYTF. The whole variable domain, remainder taken from reference TRBV11-2 and TRBJ1-2, is EAGVAQSPRYKIIEKRQSVAFWCNPISGHATLYWYQQILGQGPKLLIQFQNNGVVDDSQLPKDRFSAERLKGVDSTLKIQPAKLEDSAVYLCASSLGAGATYGYTFGSGTRLTVV.

Sample share makes this clone medium-sized (0.01 to 0.1%). The CDR3 protein is CASSFDSPYEQYF. CDR3 DNA sequence: TGTGCCAGCAGTTTTGACAGCCCCTACGAGCAGTACTTC. V gene TRBV12-3 or TRBV12-4 combines with J gene TRBJ2-7; maybe TRBD1 (5 bases). The CDR3 extends over 13 amino acids. Trimming cost V 3 bases and J 2 bases, with 8 bases left between them.

This clone was counted ten times or more. This chain connects TRBV5-1 to TRBJ2-5; a possible D gene is TRBD2 (6 bases). Germline CDR1 is SGHRS and CDR2 is YFSETQ. The CDR3 consists of 15 residues. V lost 3 bases and J lost 5, with 17 bases in between. The CDR3, as DNA: TGCGCCAGCAGCTCTCCTCGGGCGGGATTGGAGACCCAGTACTTC. This encodes CASSSPRAGLETQYF.

This clone was seen more than once but under ten times. This may be a read error: a much more frequent sequence differs by one nucleotide. The chain employs TRBV29-1 and TRBJ2-3; D is perhaps TRBD1 (5 bases). CDR3 length equals 12 residues. The germline CDR1 and CDR2 sequences are SQVTM and ANQGSEA. The germline V and J ends were trimmed by 6 bases and 3 bases, with 10 bases remaining between them. The CDR3 sequence: CSVGDRTDTQYF. DNA for the CDR3: TGCAGCGTCGGAGACAGAACAGATACGCAGTATTTT.

Ten or more counts support this clone. The chain employs TRBV6-4 and TRBJ2-2; no definite D call. Trimming removed 6 bases from V and 2 bases from J, with 10 bases in between. The CDR3 is made up of 14 amino acids. Germline CDR1 is MRHNA and CDR2 is SNTAGT. The CDR3 here is CASRGPPNTGELFF. DNA of the CDR3: TGTGCCAGCAGAGGTCCACCCAACACCGGGGAGCTGTTTTTT.

Remarks on this clone: The CDR3 end shows no conserved phenylalanine or tryptophan, and so a read error is likely. This chain joins TRBV6-1 and TRBJ2-7; D remains ambiguous. The length of the CDR3 is 11 residues. Germline V gene lookup returns CDR1 MNHNS and CDR2 SASEGT. V was shortened by 11 bases and J by 3 bases, with 11 bases between the two germline ends. The CDR3 nucleotides are TGTGCCGGCACGGCGAACTACGAGCAGTACATC. Residues: CAGTANYEQYI.

This clone was seen many times. The V gene is TRBV7-6, the J gene TRBJ2-1; 7 bases map to TRBD2. The germline V gene encodes CDR1 SGHVS and CDR2 FNYEAQ. The J segment lost 8 bases and the V segment lost 5 bases, leaving 9 bases of the junction unmatched. The CDR3 loop spans 14 amino acids. For the CDR3, the DNA is TGTGCCAGCAGCCACTGGACTAGTCAGGATGAGCAGTTCTTC. It specifies CASSHWTSQDEQFF.

This clone was recorded at least ten times. V is TRBV14 and J is TRBJ1-1; TRBD1 agrees at 8 bases. Germline loops: CDR1 SGHDN, CDR2 FVKESK. CDR3 length equals 16 residues. With V trimmed by 4 bases and J by 3 bases, 10 bases remained unmatched. CDR3 DNA sequence: TGTGCCAGCAGCCGCTGGACAGGGATAGGGCACACTGAAGCTTTCTTT. It specifies CASSRWTGIGHTEAFF.

This clone is medium-sized (0.01 to 0.1%). The V call is TRBV28, the J call TRBJ2-7, with D tentatively TRBD2 (6 bases). Trimming removed 8 bases from V and 1 base from J, with 15 bases in between. Germline assignment: CDR1 MDHEN and CDR2 SYDVKM. CDR3 length equals 14 residues. CDR3 nucleotides: TGTGCCAGCCACCCCTTCGCGGGATCCTACGAGCAGTACTTC. This sequence encodes CASHPFAGSYEQYF. The variable domain in full, with the rest retrieved from reference TRBV28 and TRBJ2-7, is DVKVTQSSRYLVKRTGEKVFLECVQDMDHENMFWYRQDPGLGLRLIYFSYDVKMKEKGDIPEGYSVSREKKERFSLILESASTNQTSMYLCASHPFAGSYEQYFGPGTRLTVT.

The chain is built from TRBV30 and TRBJ2-3, with 9 positions matching TRBD2. V gave up 1 base and J gave up 1 base; unmatched junction bases: 6. The length of the CDR3 is 16 residues. Germline loops: CDR1 GTSNPN, CDR2 SVGIG (reference sequence). CDR3 sequence (DNA): TGTGCCTGGAGTGCACAGGGGACTAGCCGCACAGATACGCAGTATTTT. This translates into CAWSAQGTSRTDTQYF.

Sample share makes this clone medium-sized. The V and J genes are TRBV28 and TRBJ2-7; D not resolved. There are 14 residues in the CDR3. CDR1 and CDR2 (germline): MDHEN, SYDVKM. Trimming left V 3 bases short and J 0 bases short, with 9 bases between. The CDR3 DNA sequence: TGTGCCAGCAGTTTCCAACTTAGCTCCTACGAGCAGTACTTC. Amino acids: CASSFQLSSYEQYF.

This clone was detected many times. The chain recombines TRBV19 with TRBJ2-1, with 10 bases lining up with TRBD2. CDR1 LNHDA and CDR2 SQIVND come from the germline V gene (reference sequence). CDR3 length equals 15 residues. V was pared by 7 bases and J by 10 bases, with 13 bases of the junction left unmatched. The CDR3 DNA follows: TGTGCCAGTACCGCCCTAGCGGGGGTCTTCACCGAGCAGTTCTTC. As protein: CASTALAGVFTEQFF.

There are many counts of this clone. The V gene is TRBV19, the J gene TRBJ2-5; D is possibly TRBD2 (5 bases). V lost 6 bases and J 1 base, leaving 6 bases between the germline ends. The CDR3 is 12 amino acids. Germline V CDR1 and CDR2: LNHDA, SQIVND (reference sequence). The CDR3, as DNA: TGTGCCAGTAGCGGGGTCCAAGAGACCCAGTACTTC. Its protein product is CASSGVQETQYF.

The V call is TRBV6-2 or TRBV6-3, the J call TRBJ1-2, with no clear D. Per the germline V gene, CDR1 is MNHEY and CDR2 is SVGEGT. The CDR3 sequence is 15 residues long. V lost 4 bases and J lost 4, with 16 bases in between. The chain's CDR3 is CASSFTQDGVYGYTF. CDR3 nucleotide sequence: TGTGCCAGCAGTTTCACTCAGGACGGAGTCTATGGCTACACCTTC.

Note on this clone: A much more abundant neighbour one base away suggests this may be a read error. A read error is likely, as this CDR3 ends without the conserved phenylalanine or tryptophan. The V gene is TRBV7-2, the J gene TRBJ1-1; D is undetermined. V shed 2 bases and J shed 4 bases, with 8 bases lying between them. This CDR3 comprises 13 residues. The V gene's germline CDR1 is SGHTA and CDR2 FQGNSA. DNA of the CDR3: TGTGCCAGCAGCTTATCCACTTTCACTGAAGCTTTCATT. Protein product: CASSLSTFTEAFI.

With respect to this clone: The junction departs from germline at one end; a sequencing error may be responsible. This rearrangement joins TRBV19 to TRBJ1-5; the D is unclear. The CDR3 sequence is 15 residues long. The germline gives CDR1 LNHDA, CDR2 SQIVND (reference sequence). The CDR3 region has the DNA TGTGCCAGCAGTACGGACCCTCCGGGTGGTCATCCCCAGCATTTT. This codes for CASSTDPPGGHPQHF.

The chain combines TRBV30 with TRBJ2-5, with TRBD2 as a possible D gene (6 bases). The V end lost 7 bases, the J end lost 5 bases, and 17 bases lay between the germline ends. Germline CDR1 and CDR2: GTSNPN and SVGIG (reference sequence). The CDR3 has 13 residues. As DNA, the CDR3 is TGTGCCTACTTGGGAGGTGGGTGGGAGACCCAGTACTTC. Residues: CAYLGGGWETQYF.

This clone was detected many times. The V gene is TRBV5-1, the J gene TRBJ1-5; 7 bases agree with TRBD1. The CDR3 totals 14 residues. Germline CDR1 and CDR2: SGHRS and YFSETQ. The V segment lost 0 bases and the J segment 4 bases; nucleotides outside the gene matches: 1. In DNA form, the CDR3 reads TGCGCCAGCAGCTTGGGGGACAGAAATCAGCCCCAGCATTTT. It is translated as CASSLGDRNQPQHF.

This clone was counted ten times or more. A read error is possible here, since a much larger clone lies one base away. The CDR3 loop is CASSERTSGARTGTQYF. In DNA, the CDR3 is TGTGCCAGCAGTGAACGGACTAGCGGGGCTCGCACAGGTACGCAGTATTTT. The gene calls are TRBV6-1 and TRBJ2-3, with 12 bases that match TRBD2. The CDR3 is made up of 17 amino acids. The germline V gene encodes CDR1 MNHNS and CDR2 SASEGT.

Ten or more counts support this clone. The genes are TRBV7-9 and TRBJ2-1; a possible D gene is TRBD2 (5 bases). Per germline, CDR1 SEHNR and CDR2 FQNEAQ (reference sequence). The CDR3 extends over 12 amino acids. The V end lost 11 bases, the J end lost 7 bases, and 15 bases lay between the germline ends. Here the CDR3 DNA reads TGTGCCGCCGGAGAGGGCGTGAATGAGCAGTTCTTC. This encodes CAAGEGVNEQFF.

This clone was observed at least ten times. The V call is TRBV18, the J call TRBJ1-2; a possible D gene is TRBD1 (5 bases). Germline V gene sequence: CDR1 KGHSH, CDR2 LQKENI. Trimming removed 4 bases from V and 4 bases from J, with 13 bases in between. The CDR3 has 14 residues. As DNA, the CDR3 is TGTGCCAGCTCACTCAAGACAGATACCTATGGCTACACCTTC. This codes for CASSLKTDTYGYTF.

Ten or more counts support this clone. In nucleotides, the CDR3 is TGCAGCACTGAGCTCGATGAGCAGTTCTTC. Amino acid sequence: CSTELDEQFF. The rearrangement links TRBV29-1 to TRBJ2-1; no reliable D call. Germline CDR1 is SQVTM and CDR2 is ANQGSEA. The CDR3 covers 10 residues. V was cut by 8 bases and J by 8 bases, with 10 bases left in between.

Many counts were recorded for this clone. This may come from a read error, since a much larger clone is one base off. The chain recombines TRBV7-6 with TRBJ2-3, with D uncertain. Germline assignment: CDR1 SGHVS and CDR2 FNYEAQ. The CDR3 has 12 residues. The CDR3 protein is CASSPHTDAQYF. The CDR3 region has the DNA TGTGCCAGCAGCCCCCACACAGATGCGCAGTATTTT.